The T cell receptor (beta chain) described here comes from a study of cytomegalovirus exposure and HLA in healthy donors. Whole-study findings and limits: Later analysis identified 15,000 to 20,000 TCR beta sequences associated with HLA alleles, using a false discovery rate threshold of 0.05. Later analysis placed DRB1 highest and HLA-C lowest in TCR association rates, which differed by HLA locus. Per a later analysis, HLA-associated TCR beta chains showed more clonal expansion than other, equally common TCR beta chains. Most TCR beta V segments were productive about 87% or about 30% of the time in an earlier analysis.

This clone was counted only a few times. Its antigen is unknown. In the PCR, 60 Vbeta and 13 Jbeta primers were used. This table comes from immunoSEQ multiplex PCR, and its TCRdb copy is limited to in-frame clones, with some not included. The sample consists of about 150,000 clones, 80% of them appearing once. This CDR3 spans 15 amino acids. Germline V CDR1 and CDR2: SEHNR, FQNEAQ (reference sequence). V was shortened by 0 bases and J by 0 bases, with 8 bases between the two germline ends. Sequencing was done on a sample of PBMCs. The rearrangement uses TRBV7-9 and TRBJ1-1; D unclear. This clonotype was obtained from a woman between 35 and 50 years old in good health and CMV-seropositive. The DNA of the CDR3 is TGTGCCAGCAGCTTAGCGGAGGTAATGAACACTGAAGCTTTCTTT. Translation gives CASSLAEVMNTEAFF.